This TCR beta chain was captured in a study of beta chain features in type 1 diabetes. Study-level background: Healthy donors and patients had similar age, gender and cell yields. The study, taken as a whole, reports: Shortening that was moderate but significant affected the TCRB CDR3s of Type 1 diabetes patients in all four CD4+ subsets. It was not settled here whether HLA type affects TCRB rearrangement.

The isolated RNA, all of it, was reverse transcribed, so expressed TCRB transcripts were what got sequenced. TCRdb's table, derived via immunoSEQ multiplex PCR, lists solely in-frame clones and lacks some. The table has 310,000 or so clones, 9.3% seen once. This clone was counted only a few times. Its specificity is not known. The CDR3 extends over 12 amino acids. V shed 6 bases and J shed 10 bases, with 16 bases lying between them. CDR1 is SQVTM, CDR2 ANQGSEA, per germline. The clonotype originates from a man aged 30 to 39 with type 1 diabetes. The rearrangement uses TRBV29-1 and TRBJ2-1; D gene uncertain. The sample comprised central memory CD4+ T cells from blood. The CDR3 DNA is TGCAGCGTCCCGAAGACCTCGTGGGAGCAGTTCTTC. Translated, it gives CSVPKTSWEQFF.